This T cell receptor (beta chain) was observed in a study of neoadjuvant nivolumab and ipilimumab in lung cancer. Trimming stripped 0 bases from V and 4 bases from J, with 16 bases between. Germline CDR1 and CDR2: KGHSH and LQKENI. This CDR3 has 17 residues. Sequencing used immunoSEQ multiplex PCR; TCRdb keeps in-frame clones, though not all of them. The sample has around 19,000 clones, approximately 87% seen once; the top ten hold roughly 2%. The chain uses TRBV18 and TRBJ2-1; D is possibly TRBD2 (6 bases). Material: peripheral blood, obtained before neoadjuvant nivolumab, alone or with ipilimumab. This receptor was taken from an adult with non-small cell lung cancer. CDR3 region: CASSPPSGGSSYNEQFF. The CDR3 DNA reads as TGTGCCAGCTCACCACCCTCTGGGGGGAGTTCGTACAATGAGCAGTTCTTC. Drawing the rest from reference TRBV18 and TRBJ2-1, the complete variable domain is NAGVMQNPRHLVRRRGQEARLRCSPMKGHSHVYWYRQLPEEGLKFMVYLQKENIIDESGMPKERFSAEFPKEGPSILRIQQVVRGDSAAYFCASSPPSGGSSYNEQFFGPGTRLTVL.